The 17 T cell receptor beta chains below all came from one sample that was sequenced in a study of cytomegalovirus exposure and HLA in healthy donors. The primer mix had 60 Vbeta and 13 Jbeta primers. Data came from immunoSEQ multiplex PCR; TCRdb stores just in-frame clones and leaves some out. Among 120,000 to 150,000 clones listed, approximately 84% were seen once. The sequenced sample consisted of PBMCs. The receptors come from a woman aged 40 to 50 in good health and CMV-seronegative.

This clone was found once. The chain joins TRBV5-1 to TRBJ2-7; D call uncertain. The CDR3 sequence is 16 residues long. Germline loops: CDR1 SGHRS, CDR2 YFSETQ. V dropped 0 bases and J dropped 0 bases, with 13 bases sitting between them. The CDR3 here is CASSLGAVQSSYEQYF. CDR3 nucleotides: TGCGCCAGCAGCTTGGGGGCCGTGCAGAGCTCCTACGAGCAGTACTTC.

This chain connects TRBV28 to TRBJ1-2; 8 bases match TRBD1. Trimming removed 5 bases from V and 3 bases from J; junction bases left unmatched: 2. Germline V CDR1 and CDR2: MDHEN, SYDVKM. This CDR3 has 13 amino acids. CDR3 nucleotides: TGTGCCAGCAGTCCGGACAGGGACTATGGCTACACCTTC. Amino acid sequence: CASSPDRDYGYTF.

The V call is TRBV11-2, the J call TRBJ2-7, with D uncertain. The length of the CDR3 is 13 residues. V was shortened by 3 bases and J by 6 bases, with 12 bases between the two germline ends. Germline V gene data show CDR1 as SGHAT and CDR2 as FQNNGV. In nucleotides, the CDR3 is TGTGCCAGCAGCTTGATTTCGACGGGCGAGCAGTACTTC. It translates to CASSLISTGEQYF.

This clone has a handful of counts. This chain uses TRBV6-1 with TRBJ1-5; D not certain. This CDR3 has 13 residues. Germline-derived CDR1 and CDR2 are MNHNS and SASEGT. V was clipped by 1 base and J by 11 bases, with 12 bases between them. The CDR3 sequence is CASSEERSTAQHF. For the CDR3, the DNA is TGTGCCAGCAGTGAAGAAAGGTCAACAGCCCAGCATTTT.

The V call is TRBV5-1, the J call TRBJ2-7; 15 bases align to TRBD2. This CDR3 contains 21 residues. Germline CDR1 SGHRS, CDR2 YFSETQ. The J segment lost 0 bases and the V segment lost 3 bases, leaving 16 bases of the junction unmatched. The CDR3 sequence: CASSSPGPRTSGRASSYEQYF. CDR3 in DNA: TGCGCCAGCAGCTCCCCTGGTCCAAGGACTAGCGGGAGGGCTAGCTCCTACGAGCAGTACTTC.

Remarks on this clone: Different DNA sequences within this sample yield the same CDR3. This chain uses TRBV27 with TRBJ1-1; a weak D match, TRBD1 (5 bases). V lost 1 base and J lost 6, with 9 bases in between. The CDR3 has 13 residues. Germline V CDR1 and CDR2: MNHEY, SMNVEV (reference sequence). As DNA, the CDR3 is TGTGCCAGCAGTTTATTAGGGGCTGCTGAAGCTTTCTTT. Translation: CASSLLGAAEAFF.

This clone appeared once. V gene TRBV7-9 combines with J gene TRBJ1-4, with TRBD1 matching 12 bases. This CDR3 region has 15 residues. J gave up 5 bases and V 3 bases, and 1 base lay outside the gene matches. Germline V lookup: CDR1 SEHNR, CDR2 FQNEAQ (reference sequence). CDR3 residues: CASSLGQGANEKLFF. The CDR3 DNA reads as TGTGCCAGCAGCTTGGGACAGGGGGCGAATGAAAAACTGTTTTTT.

This rearrangement joins TRBV27 to TRBJ2-6, with D unclear. The CDR3 spans 15 residues. Trimming stripped 7 bases from V and 0 bases from J, with 10 bases between. Germline CDR1 and CDR2: MNHEY and SMNVEV (reference sequence). The CDR3 loop reads CASTDTVSGANVLTF. CDR3 sequence (DNA): TGTGCCAGCACTGATACGGTCTCTGGGGCCAACGTCCTGACTTTC.

The chain is built from TRBV19 and TRBJ1-5; 12 positions agree with TRBD1. The germline V gene encodes CDR1 LNHDA and CDR2 SQIVND (reference sequence). This CDR3 comprises 17 residues. J was trimmed by 4 bases and V by 7 bases; bases with no gene match: 11. The CDR3 sequence: CASTMTQGQGANQPQHF. As DNA, the CDR3 is TGTGCCAGTACCATGACTCAGGGACAGGGGGCGAATCAGCCCCAGCATTTT.

In this sample, this clone turned up a few times. The rearrangement joins TRBV4-3 to TRBJ1-2; D is possibly TRBD1 (5 bases). The CDR3 contains 11 residues. From germline, CDR1 is LGHNA and CDR2 YSLEER. V was clipped by 4 bases and J by 7 bases, with 7 bases between them. The CDR3 is CASSLQGGYTF. DNA of the CDR3: TGCGCCAGCAGCCTTCAGGGTGGCTACACCTTC.

The chain is built from TRBV14 and TRBJ1-1, with TRBD1 matching 10 bases. The V and J ends lost 4 bases and 3 bases, in that order; junction bases with no gene match: 5. Germline V lookup: CDR1 SGHDN, CDR2 FVKESK. The CDR3 is made up of 15 amino acids. The chain's CDR3 is CASSPWGQGYTEAFF. The CDR3 region has the DNA TGTGCCAGCAGCCCATGGGGACAGGGGTACACTGAAGCTTTCTTT. Supplemented by reference TRBV14 and TRBJ1-1, the full variable domain reads EAGVTQFPSHSVIEKGQTVTLRCDPISGHDNLYWYRRVMGKEIKFLLHFVKESKQDESGMPNNRFLAERTGGTYSTLKVQPAELEDSGVYFCASSPWGQGYTEAFFGQGTRLTVV.

The rearrangement joins TRBV5-5 to TRBJ2-6, with 10 bases matching TRBD1. CDR3 length equals 18 residues. Looked up from germline, CDR1 is SGHKS and CDR2 is YYEKEE (reference sequence). With V trimmed by 2 bases and J by 0 bases, 5 bases remained unmatched. The CDR3 coding sequence is TGTGCCAGCAGCTTTCGGGGGACAGGGGTCTCTGGGGCCAACGTCCTGACTTTC. Its protein is CASSFRGTGVSGANVLTF.

V is TRBV29-1 and J is TRBJ1-1, with D hard to call. The CDR3 is made up of 13 amino acids. Trimming stripped 1 base from V and 1 base from J, with 7 bases between. Germline V gives CDR1 SQVTM, CDR2 ANQGSEA. The CDR3 is CSVEAGKNTEAFF. As DNA, the CDR3 is TGCAGCGTTGAAGCCGGGAAGAACACTGAAGCTTTCTTT.

This rearrangement joins TRBV4-2 to TRBJ1-5, with 8 bases lining up with TRBD1. CDR1 LGHNA and CDR2 YNFKEQ come from the germline V gene. The J segment lost 4 bases and the V segment lost 2 bases, leaving 7 bases of the junction unmatched. The CDR3 runs to 16 residues. CDR3 loop: CASSQQGAQGNQPQHF. In nucleotides, the CDR3 is TGTGCCAGCAGCCAACAGGGGGCGCAAGGAAATCAGCCCCAGCATTTT.

The chain recombines TRBV11-3 with TRBJ2-1; 11 bases align to TRBD2. The CDR3 covers 15 residues. Germline assignment: CDR1 SGHNT and CDR2 YENEEA. The ends lost 5 bases at V and 6 bases at J; junction bases unmatched: 6. CDR3 DNA sequence: TGTGCCAGCAGCCGCCTAGCGGGAGGTTTCAATGAGCAGTTCTTC. It is translated as CASSRLAGGFNEQFF. The full variable domain, in which reference TRBV11-3 and TRBJ2-1 provide the parts outside the CDR3, is EAGVVQSPRYKIIEKKQPVAFWCNPISGHNTLYWYLQNLGQGPELLIRYENEEAVDDSQLPKDRFSAERLKGVDSTLKIQPAELGDSAVYLCASSRLAGGFNEQFFGPGTRLTVL.

This chain uses TRBV7-9 with TRBJ2-7; D not certain. The length of the CDR3 is 14 residues. Trimming removed 5 bases from V and 7 bases from J, with 18 bases in between. The germline CDR1 and CDR2 sequences are SEHNR and FQNEAQ (reference sequence). CDR3 in amino acids: CASSSYLASGEQYF. CDR3 nucleotides: TGTGCCAGCAGCAGTTATTTGGCCTCGGGTGAGCAGTACTTC.

This chain joins TRBV7-3 and TRBJ2-2, with D maybe TRBD2 (5 bases). V lost 5 bases and J 4 bases, leaving 11 bases between the germline ends. In germline, CDR1 is SGHTA, CDR2 FQGTGA. CDR3 length: 14 residues. The CDR3 region is CASSLNRGTGELFF. In nucleotides, the CDR3 is TGTGCCAGCAGCCTTAATCGGGGCACCGGGGAGCTGTTTTTT.